The clone carrying this T cell receptor beta chain was counted ten times or more. Antigen: not known. TCRdb recomputed calls from the 5' RACE reads with MiXCR, one row per CDR3 protein. In the table there are about 450,000 distinct CDR3 sequences, around 18% of which are singletons. The record originates from a study of identical twins. Whole-study findings and limits: Sequences that were beta out-of-frame showed weaker excess twin sharing.

The CDR3 runs to 15 residues. Deletions cut 1 base from V and 0 bases from J, with 7 bases between. Per the germline V gene, CDR1 is SGHTA and CDR2 is FQGNSA. What was sequenced was naive T cells sorted from blood. This clonotype was obtained from a middle-aged man in good health. This chain joins TRBV7-2 and TRBJ2-1; unclear D gene. The CDR3 nucleotides read TGTGCCAGCAGCTTAGACAGCAGCTCCTACAATGAGCAGTTCTTC. It specifies CASSLDSSSYNEQFF.